This T cell receptor (beta chain) was sequenced in a study of blood T cells in healthy people across ages. Study in general: Every two T cells gave about one barcoded beta molecule via template switching.

Healthy Caucasian individuals from Russia aged about 6 to 95 served as donors. Every donor provided 9.5 to 10 milliliters of peripheral blood. A J-beta primer mix and a sample-barcoded 5' primer were used in a second PCR of about 7 to 12 cycles. Tagging of each cDNA molecule was performed by a template-switch adaptor with 12 random nucleotides. Each CDR3 protein is one row after TCRdb ran MiXCR on the 5' RACE reads. The repertoire has about 970,000 distinct CDR3 sequences, about 53% of them found once; the top ten carry over 20%. The sample consisted of blood. The TCR sequence derives from a woman aged 55 to 70 in good health.

DNA of the CDR3: TGCGCCAGCAGCCAAGATCAAGACTATGGCTACACCTTC. It codes for CASSQDQDYGYTF. The genes are TRBV4-1 and TRBJ1-2; D unresolved. Germline CDR1 is MGHRA and CDR2 is YSYEKL. Trimming stripped 0 bases from V and 3 bases from J, with 5 bases between. This CDR3 spans 13 amino acids.